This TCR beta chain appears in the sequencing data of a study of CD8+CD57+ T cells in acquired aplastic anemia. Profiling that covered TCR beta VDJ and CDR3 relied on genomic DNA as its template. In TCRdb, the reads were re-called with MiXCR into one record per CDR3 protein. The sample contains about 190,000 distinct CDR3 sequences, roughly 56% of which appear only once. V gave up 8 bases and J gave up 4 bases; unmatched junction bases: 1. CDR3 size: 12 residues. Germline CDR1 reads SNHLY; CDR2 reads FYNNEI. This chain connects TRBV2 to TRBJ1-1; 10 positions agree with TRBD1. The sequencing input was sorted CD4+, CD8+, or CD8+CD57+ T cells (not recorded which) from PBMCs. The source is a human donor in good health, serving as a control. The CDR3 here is CASGDRGTEAFF. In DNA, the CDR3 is TGTGCCAGCGGGGACAGGGGCACTGAAGCTTTCTTT.